This T cell receptor beta chain was observed in a study of cytomegalovirus exposure and HLA in healthy donors (dated by TCRdb to the late 2010s). Study-level background: The 500 to 800 repertoires of the first cohort and the roughly 110 validation repertoires were produced on the same platform, according to a later analysis. The study was designed to test whether signatures of past pathogen exposure could be identified by cataloging public T cell receptors. Besides the first cohort of approximately 670 subjects, a separate validation cohort made up of 95 to 150 different subjects was used. To predict cytomegalovirus infection status, the study brought together high-throughput TCR immunosequencing, statistical association of individual TCRs with disease status, and machine learning.

The germline V gene encodes CDR1 LNHDA and CDR2 SQIVND (reference sequence). V is pared back by 3 bases and J by 5 bases, with 10 bases lying between the germline termini. The CDR3 numbers 14 residues from cysteine through phenylalanine. Of the read, only the CDR3 DNA is kept; its 42 bases are in frame from base 1. The library was built by means of the immunoSEQ multiplex PCR assay. The original methods were these. A statistical classification framework was developed to diagnose cytomegalovirus status using the catalog of TCR beta chain sequences. TCRdb obtained this table from immuneACCESS and retained in-frame rearrangements with V and J assigned. These tables miss some clones; where compared with another copy, unresolved V genes account for less than half of the shortfall, and the remainder is unexplained. V and J calls and clone size are as listed in that table; D and trimming were resolved from the DNA. Within this sample are tens of thousands of clones, with over 85% of them counted one time only. Clones ranked in the top ten supply roughly 5.2% of the sample.

To note about this clone: Its antigen is currently not known. There are no base qualities to consult, and no much larger clone falls within one base.

Separate from the roughly 650-subject first cohort, the validation cohort of 95 to 150 subjects was the group to which the donors belonged. The study at large found these results: In vitro tests confirmed that a few of the cytomegalovirus-associated TCR beta chains recognize cytomegalovirus antigens. A later analysis had no HLA typing for the validation cohort, so co-occurrence there was scored across all 120 repertoires. The authors suggested that the approach could potentially be extended to other disease states and immunological phenotypes. Subsequent analysis determined that TCRs grouped into clusters in the first cohort also showed a tendency toward co-occurrence across the roughly 110 validation repertoires, and about 94% of cluster scores exceeded 0. Across donors, most TCR sequences were observed very rarely, whereas some public TCRs were present in many individuals. In the study, 150 to 200 TCR beta chains were listed as associated with cytomegalovirus. The classifier was reported to diagnose cytomegalovirus status with high specificity and sensitivity in both the original cohort and the validation cohort.

Sequencing was performed on PBMCs. The origin of this receptor is a woman between 18 and 29 years old in good health and CMV-seronegative. Recombination linked TRBV19 to TRBJ1-4; TRBD1 could be the D gene, as 6 bases match. Here is the DNA: TGTGCCAGTAGTATCCGGGACACCAATGAAAAACTGTTTTTT. Its translation is CASSIRDTNEKLFF.